This T cell receptor (beta chain) was documented in a study of blood T cells in healthy people across ages. A sample-barcoded 5' primer and a J-beta primer mix were used in a second PCR of roughly 7 to 11 cycles. MiXCR was run by TCRdb on the 5' RACE reads, yielding one entry per CDR3 protein. The sample lists about 1.5 million distinct CDR3 sequences; roughly 43% were seen once. Donors were systemically healthy Caucasian individuals from Russia aged roughly 6 to 100 years. CDR1 is SGHRS, CDR2 YFSETQ, per germline. The V and J ends lost 0 bases and 0 bases respectively, with 15 bases between them. This CDR3 spans 17 amino acids.

Sequencing input: blood. The rearrangement uses TRBV5-1 and TRBJ1-2; D may be TRBD1 (5 bases). This sequence was found in a woman under 30 in good health. CDR3 DNA: TGCGCCAGCAGCTTGGCCCTAAGAGGGGTCTCTAACTATGGCTACACCTTC. It codes for CASSLALRGVSNYGYTF.